The rows below give T cell receptor beta chains drawn from one sample of a study of blood T cells in healthy people across ages. In TCRdb, the 5' RACE reads were re-called with MiXCR into one record per CDR3 protein. There are hundreds of thousands of distinct CDR3 sequences in the sample; under 45% occur only once, and around 21% lies in the top ten. The sequenced sample was blood. Receptor source: a man aged 60 to 69 in good health. CDR3s include the opening cysteine and the closing phenylalanine or tryptophan. The D gene is left open where the match is weak. Clone size appears in some rows only: once, few, many, or a class for an expanded clone.

J gene	clone size	V gene	D gene	CDR3 DNA	CDR3 protein
TRBJ2-7	few	TRBV28	-	TGTGCCAGCAGCTCTACCCAACTCAGAACCAACGAGCAGTACTTC	CASSSTQLRTNEQYF
TRBJ1-1	few	TRBV14	TRBD1	TGTGCCAGCAGTAGACGGACAGGGTTTGACACTGAAGCTTTCTTT	CASSRRTGFDTEAFF
TRBJ2-5	-	TRBV6-1	TRBD1	TGTGCCAGCAGTGAACCCTTCCTCCGACAGGGTGCTCAAGAGACCCAGTACTTC	CASSEPFLRQGAQETQYF
TRBJ1-4	few	TRBV10-2	-	TGCGCCAGCAGTCCAGGGTGGGGCGGGCGGAAGGAAAAACTGTTTTTT	CASSPGWGGRKEKLFF
TRBJ2-5	-	TRBV12-3/TRBV12-4	-	TGTGCCAGCAGTTTAGGTGGGACCCCCTTGTACTTC	CASSLGGTPLYF
TRBJ2-5	few	TRBV28	-	TGTGCCAGCAGTTTCGCAGGGCGAGGGCAAGAGACCCAGTACTTC	CASSFAGRGQETQYF
TRBJ2-7	few	TRBV20-1	TRBD1	TGCAGTGCTAAGGGACAGGCCCCCTACGAGCAGTACTTC	CSAKGQAPYEQYF
TRBJ2-5	many	TRBV29-1	-	TGCAGCGTCCGACAGGGAGCGGGGGAGACCCAGTACTTC	CSVRQGAGETQYF
TRBJ2-5	-	TRBV2	-	TGTGCCGGCGCTCCCATCGAGACCCAGTACTTC	CAGAPIETQYF
TRBJ2-1	-	TRBV18	TRBD1	TGTGCCAGCTCTCCCCGACAGGGTTACAATGAGCAGTTCTTC	CASSPRQGYNEQFF
TRBJ2-6	-	TRBV4-3	-	TGCGCCAGCAGCCAAGGTTCCTACTCCAACGTCCTGACTTTC	CASSQGSYSNVLTF
TRBJ2-3	-	TRBV28	-	TGTGCCAGCACCAAAGTAGGCAGACCCTCTAGCACAGATACGCAGTATTTT	CASTKVGRPSSTDTQYF
TRBJ1-2	-	TRBV4-3	-	TGCGCCAGCAGCCAAGAGACGACAGTTCCCTATGGCTACACCTTC	CASSQETTVPYGYTF
TRBJ2-7	few	TRBV20-1	TRBD1	TGCAGTGCTAGAAGGACAGGGCGTCGGGACGAGCAGTACTTC	CSARRTGRRDEQYF